This T cell receptor beta chain was recovered during a study of cytomegalovirus exposure and HLA in healthy donors. The study ran its PCR with 60 Vbeta and 13 Jbeta primers. The table came from immunoSEQ multiplex PCR; TCRdb's copy has only in-frame clones and leaves some out. The table has over 100,000 clones, more than 60% seen once. Sequencing input: PBMCs. The sequence was obtained from a man aged 35 to 55 in good health and CMV-seropositive.

The CDR3 protein is CASNIQGPYNEQFF. Written as DNA, the CDR3 is TGCGCCAGCAACATACAGGGCCCCTACAATGAGCAGTTCTTC. The rearrangement links TRBV5-1 to TRBJ2-1; a weak D match, TRBD1 (6 bases). The CDR3 is 14 residues long. Trimming left V 6 bases short and J 2 bases short, with 12 bases between. Germline V lookup: CDR1 SGHRS, CDR2 YFSETQ.